This T cell receptor (beta chain) was profiled in a study of blood T cell repertoires in COVID-19. Whole-study context: Acute and convalescent COVID-19 samples came from the United States, Italy and Spain. PBMCs, B-cell-depleted T cells, or T cells were the source of the cDNA or gDNA that made up the material.

Per the original methods: Scientists estimated how many nucleated cells there were by amplifying reference gene primers. The data were produced by immunoSEQ multiplex PCR, yet TCRdb's version contains in-frame clones alone and is incomplete. That table gives V, J and clone size, and the DNA gave D and trimming. Counted here are tens of thousands of clones, about 90% occurring once; the ten biggest clones make up over 20%. The V gene's germline CDR1 is SGHNT and CDR2 YENEEA. CDR3 length: 13 residues. Trimming cost V 3 bases and J 9 bases; bases outside gene matches: 6. V usage is TRBV11-3 and J usage is TRBJ1-1, with 8 bases lining up with TRBD1. This sequence was found in a woman aged 45-65 years with active or convalescent COVID-19. Sequenced sample: peripheral blood. The DNA of the CDR3 is TGTGCCAGCAGCTTGGGACAGGATCGCCAAGCTTTCTTT. Translation: CASSLGQDRQAFF.